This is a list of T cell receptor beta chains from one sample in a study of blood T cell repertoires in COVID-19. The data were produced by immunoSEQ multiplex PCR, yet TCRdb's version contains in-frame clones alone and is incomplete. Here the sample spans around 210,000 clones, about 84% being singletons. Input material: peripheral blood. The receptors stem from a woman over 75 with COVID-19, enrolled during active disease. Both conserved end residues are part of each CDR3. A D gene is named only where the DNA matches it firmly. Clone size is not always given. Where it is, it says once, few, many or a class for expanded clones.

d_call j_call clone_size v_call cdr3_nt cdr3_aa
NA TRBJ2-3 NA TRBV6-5 TGTGCCAGCGCTCCGGGGTTAAGCACAGATACGCAGTATTTT CASAPGLSTDTQYF
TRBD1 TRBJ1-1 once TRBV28 TGTGCCAGCAGTTTAACAGGGGTGTCTCCTGAAGCTTTCTTT CASSLTGVSPEAFF
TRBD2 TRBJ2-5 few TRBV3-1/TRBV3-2 TGTGCCAGCAGCCAAGTGAGCCACTCAGCGGGGGGGCAGGGGACCCAGTACTTC CASSQVSHSAGGQGTQYF
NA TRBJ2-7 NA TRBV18 TGTGCCAGCTCACCGGGCCGCCTCACCTACGAGCAGTACTTC CASSPGRLTYEQYF
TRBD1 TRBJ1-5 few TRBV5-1 TGCGCCAGCAGCTTGGGCCCGACAGGGGGGCATCAGCCCCAGCATTTT CASSLGPTGGHQPQHF
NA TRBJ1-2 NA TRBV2 TGTGCCAGCAGTGGGGCGGGCTGGGTAATCTCCTTC CASSGAGWVISF
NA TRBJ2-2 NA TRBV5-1 TGCGCCAGCAGCTTGACAGGGTCGTTGACCGGGGAGCTGTTTTTT CASSLTGSLTGELFF
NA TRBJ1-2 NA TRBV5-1 TGCGCCAGCAGCTTGTATGACAGCAGCTACACCTTC CASSLYDSSYTF
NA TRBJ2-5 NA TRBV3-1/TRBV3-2 TGTGCCAGCAGCCTAGCGGAAGAGACCCAGTACTTC CASSLAEETQYF
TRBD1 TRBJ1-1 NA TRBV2 TGTGCCAGCAGTCAACAGGGGCGGACTGAAGCTTTCTTT CASSQQGRTEAFF
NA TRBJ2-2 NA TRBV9 TGTGCCAGCAGCGTCATTTCCTCCGACAGGAGACTGTTTTTT CASSVISSDRRLFF
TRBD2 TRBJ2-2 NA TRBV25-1 TGTGCCAGCCGGACTAGCGGGAACACCGGGGAGCTGTTTTTT CASRTSGNTGELFF
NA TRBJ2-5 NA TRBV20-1 TGCAGTGCTAGTTTCCAGACAATTCAAGAGACCCAGTACTTC CSASFQTIQETQYF
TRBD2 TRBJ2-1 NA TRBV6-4 TGTGCCAGCAGCTCTAGCGGGAGATTTTATGAGCAGTTCTTC CASSSSGRFYEQFF
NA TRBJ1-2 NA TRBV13 TGTGCCAGCAGCTCAAGCAGTGGGGCCTATGGCTACACCTTC CASSSSSGAYGYTF
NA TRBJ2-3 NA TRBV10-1 TGCGCCGCACCCCCCGGTAGGCAGTATTTT CAAPPGRQYF
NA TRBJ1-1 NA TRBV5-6 TGTGCCAGCAGCCGCGGGGCTCGCAGGGCTGAAGCTTTCTTT CASSRGARRAEAFF
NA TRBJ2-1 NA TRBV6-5 TGTGCCAGTGTACAGAACGGAGGGGACGAGCAGTTCTTC CASVQNGGDEQFF
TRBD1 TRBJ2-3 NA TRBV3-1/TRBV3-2 TGTGCCAGCAGCCCAACAGGGCAGGGGGTAGAGGATACGCAGTATTTT CASSPTGQGVEDTQYF
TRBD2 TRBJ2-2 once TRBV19 TGTGCCAGTACGAAGCTAGGACTAGCTTCCGGGGAGCTGTTTTTT CASTKLGLASGELFF
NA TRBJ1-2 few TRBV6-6 TGTGCCAGCAGAAAAGAGGGAGGTGGCTACACCTTC CASRKEGGGYTF
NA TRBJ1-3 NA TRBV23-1 TGCGCCAGCAGTCGGGAGTTCTCTGGAAACACCATATATTTT CASSREFSGNTIYF
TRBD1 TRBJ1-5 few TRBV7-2 TGTGCCAGCAGCTTAGGGGCAGGGGGCGGACAGCCCCAGCATTTT CASSLGAGGGQPQHF
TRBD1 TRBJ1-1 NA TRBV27 TGTGCCAGCAGTTTTTTAGGGACAGGGGGCACTGAAGCTTTCTTT CASSFLGTGGTEAFF
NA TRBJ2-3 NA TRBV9 TGTGCCAGCAGCTACCAGGGCTTCACAGATACGCAGTATTTT CASSYQGFTDTQYF
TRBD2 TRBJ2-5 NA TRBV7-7 TGTGCTAGCAGCTTAGAACTAGCGAACCAAGAGACCCAGTACTTC CASSLELANQETQYF
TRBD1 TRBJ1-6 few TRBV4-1 TGCGCCAGCAGCCAACTTCCACCGGGACAGGGTAATTCACCCCTCCACTTT CASSQLPPGQGNSPLHF
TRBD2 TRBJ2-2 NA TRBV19 TGTGCCAGTAGTACCCCGGGAGGGGTGAACGGGGAGCTGTTTTTT CASSTPGGVNGELFF